Shown below are 13 T cell receptor beta chains from a single sample sequenced in a study of blood T cell repertoires in COVID-19. Produced via immunoSEQ multiplex PCR; TCRdb's table is partial and in-frame only. The sample includes some 270,000 clones, around 84% of them seen just once. Sequencing was carried out using PBMCs or T cells enriched from blood (not recorded which). These receptors came from a woman between 50 and 59 years old who had been exposed to COVID-19.

In DNA form, the CDR3 reads TGTGCCAGTAGTGGGAGCGTAGCGCAAACCCAGTACTTC. Its protein product is CASSGSVAQTQYF. The chain employs TRBV19 and TRBJ2-5, with D perhaps matching TRBD2 (5 bases). The CDR3 totals 13 residues. Trimming stripped 5 bases from V and 8 bases from J, with 15 bases between. Per the germline V gene, CDR1 is LNHDA and CDR2 is SQIVND (reference sequence).

The J gene is TRBJ1-1, the V gene TRBV28, with unresolved D. In germline, CDR1 is MDHEN, CDR2 SYDVKM. This CDR3 region has 11 residues. V lost 6 bases and J 5 bases, leaving 7 bases between the germline ends. The CDR3 nucleotides are TGTGCCAGCAGAGGGAGGACTGAAGCTTTCTTT. Translating it yields CASRGRTEAFF.

The CDR3 DNA reads TGTGCCAGCAGTGGGACAGAGAATGGAAACACCATATATTTT. Its translation is CASSGTENGNTIYF. The rearrangement joins TRBV2 to TRBJ1-3, with D perhaps matching TRBD1 (6 bases). Germline V lookup: CDR1 SNHLY, CDR2 FYNNEI. This CDR3 has 14 residues. V lost 4 bases and J lost 3, with 10 bases in between.

This chain uses TRBV7-2 with TRBJ2-5; 7 nucleotides match TRBD2. J was trimmed by 2 bases and V by 5 bases; bases with no gene match: 8. The CDR3 consists of 15 residues. In germline, CDR1 is SGHTA, CDR2 FQGNSA. CDR3 DNA sequence: TGTGCCAGCAGCACCGAGCGGGGCCGACAAGAGACCCAGTACTTC. Translation gives CASSTERGRQETQYF.

This clone was seen only a few times. This CDR3 is also generated by other DNA sequences in the sample. The chain has TRBV5-1 and TRBJ1-5, with D perhaps TRBD1 (5 bases). The CDR3 has 15 residues. Germline assignment: CDR1 SGHRS and CDR2 YFSETQ. Trimming removed 1 base at V and 1 base at J, with 9 bases between. The DNA for the CDR3 is TGCGCCAGCAGCTTGAGGGGTGGGAGCAATCAGCCCCAGCATTTT. It translates to CASSLRGGSNQPQHF.

The rearrangement joins TRBV27 to TRBJ1-1; D gene unclear. Germline loops: CDR1 MNHEY, CDR2 SMNVEV (reference sequence). The CDR3 totals 14 residues. Deletions cut 6 bases from V and 1 base from J, with 12 bases between. The CDR3: CASSRGGGNTEAFF. The CDR3 DNA reads as TGTGCCAGCAGCCGCGGCGGCGGGAACACTGAAGCTTTCTTT.

This clone was observed a handful of times. The V call is TRBV18, the J call TRBJ2-3, with 8 positions matching TRBD1. This CDR3 is 14 amino acids long. Germline values: CDR1 KGHSH, CDR2 LQKENI. J lost 3 bases, V lost 5 bases, and 4 bases had no gene match. The CDR3 is CASSSTGATDTQYF. In DNA, the CDR3 is TGTGCCAGCTCATCGACAGGGGCAACAGATACGCAGTATTTT.

This chain uses TRBV10-3 with TRBJ1-1; TRBD1 matches 10 bases. The germline CDR1 and CDR2 sequences are ENHRY and SYGVKD. The J segment lost 4 bases and the V segment lost 4 bases, leaving 6 bases of the junction unmatched. There are 15 residues in the CDR3. The CDR3 loop is CAISASGTGATEAFF. The CDR3 DNA follows: TGTGCCATCAGTGCGTCCGGGACAGGGGCCACTGAAGCTTTCTTT.

The V and J genes are TRBV7-8 and TRBJ1-3; tentative D call: TRBD1 (6 bases). This CDR3 has 17 residues. The germline V gene encodes CDR1 SGHVS and CDR2 FQNEAQ. Trimming took off 5 bases at V and 0 bases at J, with 17 bases between the two ends. CDR3 loop: CASSLLGGSYSGNTIYF. As DNA, the CDR3 is TGTGCCAGCAGCCTCTTAGGGGGTAGCTACTCTGGAAACACCATATATTTT.

The chain combines TRBV15 with TRBJ2-7; the D gene is possibly TRBD1 (6 bases). The CDR3 extends over 16 amino acids. V lost 0 bases to trimming and J lost 3 bases, with 15 bases between them. CDR1 and CDR2 from the germline V gene are LNHNV and YYDKDF (reference sequence). Written as DNA, the CDR3 is TGTGCCACCAGCAGAGAAACGCAGGGGCCCTTCTACGAGCAGTACTTC. Translated, it gives CATSRETQGPFYEQYF.

The sample holds one count of this clone. The gene calls are TRBV11-1 and TRBJ2-7; 9 nucleotides align to TRBD1. The CDR3 runs to 14 residues. The junction had 4 bases not matched to a gene; V was cut back by 4 bases and J by 3 bases. The germline CDR1 and CDR2 sequences are SGHAT and FQDESV (reference sequence). CDR3 sequence reads: CASSWGQGFYEQYF. DNA for the CDR3: TGTGCCAGCAGCTGGGGACAGGGCTTCTACGAGCAGTACTTC.

This clone was observed a few times. The chain carries TRBV5-4 and TRBJ1-2; possibly TRBD1 for D (6 bases). The CDR3 covers 15 residues. V was shortened by 4 bases and J by 8 bases, with 21 bases between the two germline ends. Germline values: CDR1 SGHNT, CDR2 YYREEE (reference sequence). CDR3 residues: CASSPDRRWPGGYTF. The CDR3 nucleotides are TGTGCCAGCAGCCCAGACAGGCGCTGGCCAGGGGGCTACACCTTC.

This clone was recorded only once. The rearrangement uses TRBV7-8 and TRBJ2-7, with 8 bases aligning to TRBD1. Germline V gene sequence: CDR1 SGHVS, CDR2 FQNEAQ. Germline trimming cut 5 bases from V and 4 bases from J; bases unmatched to any gene: 7. The CDR3 is 14 residues long. CDR3 sequence (DNA): TGTGCCAGCAGCGCGTCCGACAGGGGATACGAGCAGTACTTC. Protein product: CASSASDRGYEQYF. The variable domain in full, completed from reference TRBV7-8 and TRBJ2-7, reads GAGVSQSPRYKVAKRGQDVALRCDPISGHVSLFWYQQALGQGPEFLTYFQNEAQLDKSGLPSDRFFAERPEGSVSTLKIQRTQQEDSAVYLCASSASDRGYEQYFGPGTRLTVT.